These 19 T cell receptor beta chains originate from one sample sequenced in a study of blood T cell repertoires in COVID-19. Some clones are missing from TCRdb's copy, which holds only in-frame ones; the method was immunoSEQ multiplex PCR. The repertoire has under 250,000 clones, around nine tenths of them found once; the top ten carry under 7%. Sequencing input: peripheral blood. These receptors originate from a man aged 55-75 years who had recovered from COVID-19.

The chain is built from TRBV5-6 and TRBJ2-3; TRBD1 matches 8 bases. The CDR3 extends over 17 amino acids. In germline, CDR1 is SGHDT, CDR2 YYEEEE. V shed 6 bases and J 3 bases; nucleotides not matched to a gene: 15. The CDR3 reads CASIWGSQGAMTDTQYF. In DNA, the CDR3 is TGTGCCAGCATCTGGGGGTCCCAGGGGGCTATGACAGATACGCAGTATTTT.

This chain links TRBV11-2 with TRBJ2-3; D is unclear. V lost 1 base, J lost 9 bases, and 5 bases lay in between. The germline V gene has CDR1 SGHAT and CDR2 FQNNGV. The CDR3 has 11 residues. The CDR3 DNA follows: TGTGCCAGCAGCTTAGCGTTGACGCAGTATTTT. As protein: CASSLALTQYF.

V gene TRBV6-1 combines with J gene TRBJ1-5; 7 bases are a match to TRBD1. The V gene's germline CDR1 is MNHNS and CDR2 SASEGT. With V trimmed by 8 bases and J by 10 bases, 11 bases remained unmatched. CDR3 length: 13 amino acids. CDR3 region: CASLKRQGLPQHF. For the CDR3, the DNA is TGTGCCAGCCTCAAGCGACAGGGATTACCCCAGCATTTT.

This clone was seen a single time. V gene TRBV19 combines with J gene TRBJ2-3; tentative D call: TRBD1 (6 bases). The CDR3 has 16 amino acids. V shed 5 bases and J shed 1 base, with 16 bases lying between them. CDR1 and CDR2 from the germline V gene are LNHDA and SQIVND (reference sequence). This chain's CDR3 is CASSGYRAGGTDTQYF. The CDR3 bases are TGTGCCAGTAGTGGCTACAGGGCTGGGGGCACAGATACGCAGTATTTT.

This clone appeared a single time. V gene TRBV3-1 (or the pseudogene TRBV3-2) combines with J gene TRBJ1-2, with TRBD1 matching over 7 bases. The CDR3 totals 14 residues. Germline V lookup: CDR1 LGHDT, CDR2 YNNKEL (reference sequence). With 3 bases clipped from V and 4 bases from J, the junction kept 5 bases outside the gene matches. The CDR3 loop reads CASSHLRTGYGYTF. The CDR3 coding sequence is TGTGCCAGCAGCCACCTTCGGACAGGCTATGGCTACACCTTC.

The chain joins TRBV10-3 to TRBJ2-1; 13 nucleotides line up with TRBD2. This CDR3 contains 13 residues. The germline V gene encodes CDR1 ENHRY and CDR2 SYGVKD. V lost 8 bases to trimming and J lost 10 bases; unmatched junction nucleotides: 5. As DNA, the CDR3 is TGTGCCATCGGGACTAGCGGGATGCTGGAGCAGTTCTTC. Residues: CAIGTSGMLEQFF.

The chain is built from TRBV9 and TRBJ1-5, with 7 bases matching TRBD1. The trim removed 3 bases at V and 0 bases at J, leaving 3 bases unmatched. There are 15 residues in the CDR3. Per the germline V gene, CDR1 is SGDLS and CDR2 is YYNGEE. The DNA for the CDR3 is TGTGCCAGCAGCGCGGGACAGAATAGCAATCAGCCCCAGCATTTT. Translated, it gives CASSAGQNSNQPQHF.

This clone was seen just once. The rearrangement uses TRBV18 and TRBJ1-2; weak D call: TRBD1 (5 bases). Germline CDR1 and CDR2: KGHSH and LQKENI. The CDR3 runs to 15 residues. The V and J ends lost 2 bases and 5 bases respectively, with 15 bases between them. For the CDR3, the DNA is TGTGCCAGCTCACCATTCACCCCAGGGTTATATGGCTACACCTTC. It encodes CASSPFTPGLYGYTF.

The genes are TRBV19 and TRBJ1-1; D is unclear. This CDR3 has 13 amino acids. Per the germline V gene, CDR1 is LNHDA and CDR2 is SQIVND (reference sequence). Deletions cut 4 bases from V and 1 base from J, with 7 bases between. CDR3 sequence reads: CASSTYENTEAFF. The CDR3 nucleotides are TGTGCCAGTAGTACCTATGAGAACACTGAAGCTTTCTTT.

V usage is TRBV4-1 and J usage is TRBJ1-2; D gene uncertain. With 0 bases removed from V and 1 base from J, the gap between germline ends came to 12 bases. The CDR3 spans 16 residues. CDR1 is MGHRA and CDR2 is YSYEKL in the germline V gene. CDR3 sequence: CASSQDTVLSNYGYTF. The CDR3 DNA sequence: TGCGCCAGCAGCCAAGATACGGTTTTGAGTAACTATGGCTACACCTTC.

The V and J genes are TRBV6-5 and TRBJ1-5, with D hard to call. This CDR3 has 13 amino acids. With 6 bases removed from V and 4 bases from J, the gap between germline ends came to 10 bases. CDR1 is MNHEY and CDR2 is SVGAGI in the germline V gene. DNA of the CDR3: TGTGCCAGCAGCCCATTCATTAATCAGCCCCAGCATTTT. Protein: CASSPFINQPQHF.

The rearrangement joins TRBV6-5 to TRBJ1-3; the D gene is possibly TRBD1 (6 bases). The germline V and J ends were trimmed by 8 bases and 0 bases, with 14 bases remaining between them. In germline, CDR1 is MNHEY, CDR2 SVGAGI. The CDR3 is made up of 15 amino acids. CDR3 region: CASRAGAYSGNTIYF. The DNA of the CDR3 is TGTGCCAGCCGGGCAGGGGCCTACTCTGGAAACACCATATATTTT.

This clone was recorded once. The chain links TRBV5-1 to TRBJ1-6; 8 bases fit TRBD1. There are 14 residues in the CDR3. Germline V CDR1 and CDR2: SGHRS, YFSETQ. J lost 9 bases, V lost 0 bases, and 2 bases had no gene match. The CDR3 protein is CASSLEQGGSPLHF. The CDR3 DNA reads TGCGCCAGCAGCTTGGAACAGGGGGGTTCACCCCTCCACTTT.

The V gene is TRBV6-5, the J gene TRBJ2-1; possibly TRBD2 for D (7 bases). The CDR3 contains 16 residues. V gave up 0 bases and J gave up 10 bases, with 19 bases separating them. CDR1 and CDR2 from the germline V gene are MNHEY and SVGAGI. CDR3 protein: CASSYSFGGGLREQFF. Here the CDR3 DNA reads TGTGCCAGCAGTTACTCCTTTGGGGGGGGGCTGAGGGAGCAGTTCTTC.

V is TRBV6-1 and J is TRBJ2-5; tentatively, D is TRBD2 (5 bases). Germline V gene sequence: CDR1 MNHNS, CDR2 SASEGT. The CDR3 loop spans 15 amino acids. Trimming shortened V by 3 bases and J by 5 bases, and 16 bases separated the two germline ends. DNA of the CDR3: TGTGCCAGCAGTGAGGCGACTAATAGGGTCGAGACCCAGTACTTC. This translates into CASSEATNRVETQYF.

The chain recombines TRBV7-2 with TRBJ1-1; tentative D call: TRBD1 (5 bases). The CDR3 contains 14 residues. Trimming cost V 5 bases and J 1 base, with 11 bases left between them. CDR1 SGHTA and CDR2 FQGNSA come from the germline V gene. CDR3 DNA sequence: TGTGCCAGCAGCCCGAGGCAGGGGAACACTGAAGCTTTCTTT. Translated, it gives CASSPRQGNTEAFF.

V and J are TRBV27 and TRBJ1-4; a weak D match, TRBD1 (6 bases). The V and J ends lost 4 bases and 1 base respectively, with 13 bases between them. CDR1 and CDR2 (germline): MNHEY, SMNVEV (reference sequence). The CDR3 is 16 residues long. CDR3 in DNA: TGTGCCAGCAGTTCTAGGCAGGGGTTAACTAATGAAAAACTGTTTTTT. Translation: CASSSRQGLTNEKLFF.

CDR3 bases: TGTGCCACCAGCAGAGATAGGACAGTCAATGAGCAGTTCTTC. Amino acids: CATSRDRTVNEQFF. This chain joins TRBV15 and TRBJ2-1; tentative D call: TRBD1 (6 bases). The ends were cut back, 0 bases at V and 6 bases at J, with 9 bases in the middle. Germline CDR1 and CDR2: LNHNV and YYDKDF (reference sequence). The CDR3 sequence is 14 residues long.

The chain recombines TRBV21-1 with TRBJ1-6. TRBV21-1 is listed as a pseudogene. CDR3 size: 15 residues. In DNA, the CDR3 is TGTGCCAGCAGCAAAGGGGGGAGGGGTAATTCACCCCTCCACTTT. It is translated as CASSKGGRGNSPLHF.